The rows below give T cell receptor beta chains drawn from one sample of a study of tissue T cells after allogeneic stem cell transplantation. Assay: immunoSEQ multiplex PCR; the TCRdb copy retains only in-frame clones and omits some. The sample contains about 26,000 clones, about 89% of which appear only once. Sequenced material: blood, taken before transplantation. These TCRs come from a male donor aged 60 or older who later had graft-versus-host disease after an allogeneic stem cell transplant. CDR3s include the opening cysteine and the closing phenylalanine or tryptophan. The order of the fields is J gene, V gene, CDR3 protein.

>TRBJ2-7|TRBV2
CASSDQGTVYEQYF
>TRBJ1-1|TRBV4-2
CASSSAGNTEAFF
>TRBJ2-4|TRBV11-2
CASSRLAGVLKNIQYF
>TRBJ2-3|TRBV4-1
CASSQDLAVTDTQYF
>TRBJ2-3|TRBV5-1
CASSLYSGSTDTQYF
>TRBJ1-2|TRBV21-1
CASSKRDPRGTGQSNYGYTF
>TRBJ2-1|TRBV7-9
CASSLSGLVWNEQFF
>TRBJ1-6|TRBV10-2
CASSERYREKNSPLHF
>TRBJ2-7|TRBV11-3
CASSTLKQGTNEQYF
>TRBJ1-6|TRBV19
CASSIYQGGKSPLHF
>TRBJ1-6|TRBV19
CASSTNLGQVNSPLHF
>TRBJ1-6|TRBV6-1
CASSEGGRGNSPLHF
>TRBJ2-2|TRBV19
CASSGAGYWTGELFF
>TRBJ1-6|TRBV5-1
CASSLEPDRGGSPLHF
>TRBJ2-6|TRBV28
CASSSGGLGANVLTF
>TRBJ2-7|TRBV2
CASTQESYEQYF
>TRBJ2-7|TRBV5-6
CASLSHLGQGASHEQYF
>TRBJ2-7|TRBV5-1
CASSHRLAGGSYEQYF
>TRBJ1-2|TRBV9
CASSVESSLRVYYGYTF
>TRBJ2-1|TRBV7-3
CASSSAGGSRYNEQFF
>TRBJ1-4|TRBV6-5
CASRRDLTGNEKLFF
>TRBJ2-7|TRBV6-5
CASSSGQGGSEQYF
>TRBJ2-1|TRBV7-9
CASTQNSYNEQFF
>TRBJ2-5|TRBV6-2/TRBV6-3
CASSWAIQETQYF
>TRBJ2-2|TRBV5-4
CASSSQGNTGELFF
>TRBJ2-1|TRBV3-1/TRBV3-2
CASSPSGGSHEQFF
>TRBJ1-1|TRBV12-3/TRBV12-4
CASSWTGSEAFF
>TRBJ1-3|TRBV28
CASSGEFGNTIYF
>TRBJ2-3|TRBV15
CATSRDLLAGAADTQYF
>TRBJ2-7|TRBV5-4
CASSWSGTGGEQYF
>TRBJ2-3|TRBV18
CASSPPVITDTQYF